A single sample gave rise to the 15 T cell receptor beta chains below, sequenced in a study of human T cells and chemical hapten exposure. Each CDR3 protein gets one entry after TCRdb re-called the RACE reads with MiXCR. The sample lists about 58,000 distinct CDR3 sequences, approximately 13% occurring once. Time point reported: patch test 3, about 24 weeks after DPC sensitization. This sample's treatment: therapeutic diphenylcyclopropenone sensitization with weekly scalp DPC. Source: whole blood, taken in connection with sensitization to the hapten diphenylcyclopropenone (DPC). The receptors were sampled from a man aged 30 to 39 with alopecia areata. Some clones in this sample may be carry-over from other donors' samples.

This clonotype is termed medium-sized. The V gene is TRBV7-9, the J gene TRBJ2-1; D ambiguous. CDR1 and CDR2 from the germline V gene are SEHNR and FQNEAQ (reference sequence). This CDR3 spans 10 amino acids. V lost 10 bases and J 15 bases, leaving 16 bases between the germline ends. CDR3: CAIPTQIGFF. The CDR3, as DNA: TGTGCCATACCGACACAAATTGGGTTCTTC.

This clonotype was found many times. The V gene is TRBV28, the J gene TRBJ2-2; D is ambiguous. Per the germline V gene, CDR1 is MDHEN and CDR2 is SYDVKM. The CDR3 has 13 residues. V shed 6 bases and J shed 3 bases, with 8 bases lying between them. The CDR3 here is CASRDPYTGELFF. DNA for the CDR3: TGTGCCAGCAGGGACCCTTACACCGGGGAGCTGTTTTTT.

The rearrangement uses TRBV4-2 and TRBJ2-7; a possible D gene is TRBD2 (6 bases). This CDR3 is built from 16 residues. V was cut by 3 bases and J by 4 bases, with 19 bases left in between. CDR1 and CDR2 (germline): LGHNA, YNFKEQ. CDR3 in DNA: TGTGCCAGCAGCCAGGCCCTGGGGGGTGAACGGTACGAGCAGTACTTC. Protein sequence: CASSQALGGERYEQYF.

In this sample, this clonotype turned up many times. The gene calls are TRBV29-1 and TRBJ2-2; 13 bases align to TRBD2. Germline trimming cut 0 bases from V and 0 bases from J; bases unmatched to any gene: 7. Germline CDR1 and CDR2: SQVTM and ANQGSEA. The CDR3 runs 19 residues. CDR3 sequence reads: CSVEDRTSGGRTNTGELFF. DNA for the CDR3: TGCAGCGTTGAAGATCGGACTAGCGGGGGAAGGACGAACACCGGGGAGCTGTTTTTT.

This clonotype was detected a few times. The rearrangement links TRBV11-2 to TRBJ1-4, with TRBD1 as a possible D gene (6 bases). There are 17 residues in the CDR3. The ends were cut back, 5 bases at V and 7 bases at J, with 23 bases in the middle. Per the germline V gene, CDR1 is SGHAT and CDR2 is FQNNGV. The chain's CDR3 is CASSPGLWARGGEKLFF. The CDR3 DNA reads TGTGCCAGCAGCCCGGGTTTGTGGGCCAGGGGAGGTGAAAAACTGTTTTTT.

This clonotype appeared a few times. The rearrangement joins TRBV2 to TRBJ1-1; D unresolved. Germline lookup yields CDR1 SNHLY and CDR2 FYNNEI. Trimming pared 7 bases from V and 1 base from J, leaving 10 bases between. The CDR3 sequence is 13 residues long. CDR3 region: CASIRTENTEAFF. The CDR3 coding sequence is TGTGCCAGCATTCGGACGGAGAACACTGAAGCTTTCTTT.

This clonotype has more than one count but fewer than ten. The CDR3 region is CASGGTGSNQPQHF. CDR3 in DNA: TGTGCCAGCGGCGGGACAGGGTCCAATCAGCCCCAGCATTTT. The V call is TRBV7-2, the J call TRBJ1-5; 9 nucleotides align to TRBD1. There are 14 residues in the CDR3. CDR1 SGHTA and CDR2 FQGNSA come from the germline V gene. V was clipped by 8 bases and J by 3 bases; unmatched bases: 5.

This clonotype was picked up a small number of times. This CDR3 reads CASSLISGRGHSSGNTIYF. The CDR3 bases are TGTGCCAGCAGCTTGATTTCTGGCAGGGGCCATTCCTCTGGAAACACCATATATTTT. The chain links TRBV5-5 to TRBJ1-3; D possibly corresponds to TRBD1 (6 bases). The CDR3 is 19 residues long. The germline gives CDR1 SGHKS, CDR2 YYEKEE (reference sequence). V was cut by 1 base and J by 0 bases, with 20 bases left in between.

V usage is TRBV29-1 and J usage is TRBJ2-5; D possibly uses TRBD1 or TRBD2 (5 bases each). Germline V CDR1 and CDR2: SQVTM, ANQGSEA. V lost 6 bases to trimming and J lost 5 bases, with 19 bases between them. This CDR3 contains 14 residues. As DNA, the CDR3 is TGCAGCGTCCTCTCTTGGGGGTTTGCGGAGACCCAGTACTTC. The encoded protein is CSVLSWGFAETQYF. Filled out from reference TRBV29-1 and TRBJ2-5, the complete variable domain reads SAVISQKPSRDICQRGTSLTIQCQVDSQVTMMFWYRQQPGQSLTLIATANQGSEATYESGFVIDKFPISRPNLTFSTLTVSNMSPEDSSIYLCSVLSWGFAETQYFGPGTRLLVL.

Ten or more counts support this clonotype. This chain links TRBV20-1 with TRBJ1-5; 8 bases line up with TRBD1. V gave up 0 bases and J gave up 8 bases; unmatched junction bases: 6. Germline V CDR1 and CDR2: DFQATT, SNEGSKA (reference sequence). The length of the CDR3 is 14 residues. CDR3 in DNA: TGCAGTGCTAGAGACGGGACAGGTTTTAAGCCCCAGCATTTT. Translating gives CSARDGTGFKPQHF.

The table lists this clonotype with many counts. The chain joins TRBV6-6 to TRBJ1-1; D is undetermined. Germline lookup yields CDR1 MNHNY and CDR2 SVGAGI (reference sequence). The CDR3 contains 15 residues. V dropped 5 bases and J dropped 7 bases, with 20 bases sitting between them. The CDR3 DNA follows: TGTGCCAGCAGTCAAGGATCCGGAGTGGCCATTGAAGCTTTCTTT. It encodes CASSQGSGVAIEAFF.

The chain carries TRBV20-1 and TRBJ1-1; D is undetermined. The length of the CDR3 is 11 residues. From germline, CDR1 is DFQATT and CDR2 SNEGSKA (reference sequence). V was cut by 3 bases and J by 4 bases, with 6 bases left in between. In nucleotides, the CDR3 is TGCAGTGCTAGTACCGTCACTGAAGCTTTCTTT. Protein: CSASTVTEAFF.

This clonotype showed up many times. Here the CDR3 reads CAISERPHVGNEKLFF. Here the CDR3 DNA reads TGTGCCATCAGTGAGCGCCCCCACGTCGGGAATGAAAAACTGTTTTTT. The genes are TRBV10-3 and TRBJ1-4; the D is unclear. CDR1 is ENHRY, CDR2 SYGVKD, per germline. The CDR3 contains 16 residues. Trimming removed 2 bases at V and 5 bases at J, with 15 bases between.

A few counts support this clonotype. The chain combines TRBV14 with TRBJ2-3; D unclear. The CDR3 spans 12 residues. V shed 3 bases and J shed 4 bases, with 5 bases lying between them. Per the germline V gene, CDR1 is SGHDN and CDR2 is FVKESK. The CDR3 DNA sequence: TGTGCCAGCAGCCACGTCCCAGATACGCAGTATTTT. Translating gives CASSHVPDTQYF. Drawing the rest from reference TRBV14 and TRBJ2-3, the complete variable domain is EAGVTQFPSHSVIEKGQTVTLRCDPISGHDNLYWYRRVMGKEIKFLLHFVKESKQDESGMPNNRFLAERTGGTYSTLKVQPAELEDSGVYFCASSHVPDTQYFGPGTRLTVL.

CDR3 bases: TGTGCCAGCAGCTTAGAAGGGACAGTCTACGAGCAGTACTTC. Translated, it gives CASSLEGTVYEQYF. The gene calls are TRBV11-1 and TRBJ2-7, with TRBD1 identical over 7 bases. Germline V lookup: CDR1 SGHAT, CDR2 FQDESV (reference sequence). Losses at the gene ends were 1 base for V and 3 bases for J; bases not matched to a gene: 3. CDR3 size: 14 residues.